The next 12 T cell receptor beta chains were all read from a single sample in a study of blood T cells in healthy people across ages. The second PCR ran about 7 to 12 cycles with a sample-barcoded 5' primer and J-beta primers. Using its own MiXCR run on the 5' RACE reads, TCRdb lists one record per CDR3 protein. The table lists about 1.4 million distinct CDR3 sequences, approximately 59% of them singletons. Sequencing input: blood. These receptors were obtained from a man between 18 and 35 years old in good health.

The chain is built from TRBV27 and TRBJ1-2, with a possible D match to TRBD1 (6 bases). CDR1 is MNHEY and CDR2 is SMNVEV in the germline V gene (reference sequence). CDR3 size: 16 residues. The V end was cut by 3 bases, the J end by 5 bases, with 19 bases between. The CDR3 DNA reads as TGTGCCAGCAGTTTGACTCCGGTGCGGGGGCCGTATGGCTACACCTTC. Its protein is CASSLTPVRGPYGYTF.

For the CDR3, the DNA is TGCAGCGTTGTCCCCGGGGACACCAACGAGCAGTACTTC. This gives the protein CSVVPGDTNEQYF. The chain combines TRBV29-1 with TRBJ2-7, with a tentative D call TRBD1 (6 bases). Germline V lookup: CDR1 SQVTM, CDR2 ANQGSEA. The length of the CDR3 is 13 residues. V lost 4 bases and J lost 5, with 15 bases in between.

V is TRBV14 and J is TRBJ1-2, with unresolved D. V was cut by 0 bases and J by 8 bases, with 10 bases left in between. CDR1 is SGHDN, CDR2 FVKESK, per germline. This CDR3 comprises 13 residues. The CDR3 DNA follows: TGTGCCAGCAGCCAAGAGGGAGGCAACGGCTACACCTTC. Translating gives CASSQEGGNGYTF.

Points on this clonotype: The junction differs from germline at one of its ends, possibly a read error. CDR3 DNA sequence: TGTGCCAGCAGCGTAGGAGGTCCGGGACAGCTCCAGCATTTT. Protein: CASSVGGPGQLQHF. The chain employs TRBV9 and TRBJ1-5; 7 bases are a match to TRBD1. This CDR3 is 14 amino acids long. CDR1 is SGDLS and CDR2 is YYNGEE in the germline V gene.

This clonotype has only a few counts. The chain links TRBV4-1 to TRBJ1-2, with a tentative D call TRBD1 (6 bases). Germline CDR1 MGHRA, CDR2 YSYEKL. V lost 2 bases and J lost 9, with 22 bases in between. This CDR3 has 16 amino acids. The CDR3 bases are TGCGCCAGCAGCCAACCTCTACAGGGAGGAAGATCGAGCTACACCTTC. As protein: CASSQPLQGGRSSYTF.

The V call is TRBV25-1, the J call TRBJ2-7; perhaps D is TRBD1 or TRBD2 (5 bases each). Germline-derived CDR1 and CDR2 are MGHDK and SYGVNS. The CDR3 is made up of 13 amino acids. V was shortened by 3 bases and J by 3 bases, with 9 bases between the two germline ends. Here the CDR3 DNA reads TGTGCCAGCAGTGAGTGGGACGGCTACGAGCAGTACTTC. Translating gives CASSEWDGYEQYF.

V is TRBV29-1 and J is TRBJ2-1; tentatively, D is TRBD1 (6 bases). The CDR3 is made up of 15 amino acids. Trimming cost V 8 bases and J 1 base, with 18 bases left between them. CDR1 and CDR2 (germline): SQVTM, ANQGSEA. The CDR3, as DNA: TGCAGCTCTGAAAAAGGGGGTAGTTCCTACAATGAGCAGTTCTTC. It specifies CSSEKGGSSYNEQFF.

This chain connects TRBV20-1 to TRBJ1-4, with 8 nucleotides matching TRBD1. After removal of 7 bases from V and 4 bases from J, the junction contained 5 bases not matched to a gene. Looked up from germline, CDR1 is DFQATT and CDR2 is SNEGSKA (reference sequence). The CDR3 sequence is 13 residues long. CDR3 sequence reads: CSGTGQGNEKLFF. Written as DNA, the CDR3 is TGCAGTGGGACAGGGCAGGGTAATGAAAAACTGTTTTTT.

This sequence joins TRBV5-1 and TRBJ2-6, with TRBD1 matching 12 bases. Germline CDR1 is SGHRS and CDR2 is YFSETQ. The V segment lost 4 bases and the J segment 0 bases; nucleotides outside the gene matches: 8. The CDR3 loop spans 19 amino acids. CDR3 sequence: CASSGGTGGLVSGANVLTF. In DNA form, the CDR3 reads TGCGCCAGCAGCGGGGGGACAGGGGGCTTGGTCTCTGGGGCCAACGTCCTGACTTTC.

V usage is TRBV7-8 and J usage is TRBJ2-7; 12 bases match TRBD2. V shed 5 bases and J 0 bases; nucleotides not matched to a gene: 5. Germline CDR1 and CDR2: SGHVS and FQNEAQ. The CDR3 runs to 16 residues. For the CDR3, the DNA is TGTGCCAGCAGCCCTGAGACTAGCGGGAGCTCCTACGAGCAGTACTTC. Protein product: CASSPETSGSSYEQYF.

J is TRBJ2-1 and V is TRBV20-1, with TRBD2 matching 9 bases. Germline trimming cut 5 bases from V and 0 bases from J; bases unmatched to any gene: 5. Germline lookup yields CDR1 DFQATT and CDR2 SNEGSKA (reference sequence). The length of the CDR3 is 15 residues. CDR3 region: CSAPLAGVSYNEQFF. The CDR3, as DNA: TGCAGTGCTCCCTTAGCGGGAGTCTCCTACAATGAGCAGTTCTTC.

The chain is built from TRBV7-9 and TRBJ2-7, with D perhaps matching TRBD1 (5 bases). The germline V gene encodes CDR1 SEHNR and CDR2 FQNEAQ (reference sequence). The CDR3 spans 14 residues. V lost 2 bases, J lost 2 bases, and 10 bases lay in between. As DNA, the CDR3 is TGTGCCAGCAGCTTACTTGGGGCCCCCTACGAGCAGTACTTC. This codes for CASSLLGAPYEQYF.